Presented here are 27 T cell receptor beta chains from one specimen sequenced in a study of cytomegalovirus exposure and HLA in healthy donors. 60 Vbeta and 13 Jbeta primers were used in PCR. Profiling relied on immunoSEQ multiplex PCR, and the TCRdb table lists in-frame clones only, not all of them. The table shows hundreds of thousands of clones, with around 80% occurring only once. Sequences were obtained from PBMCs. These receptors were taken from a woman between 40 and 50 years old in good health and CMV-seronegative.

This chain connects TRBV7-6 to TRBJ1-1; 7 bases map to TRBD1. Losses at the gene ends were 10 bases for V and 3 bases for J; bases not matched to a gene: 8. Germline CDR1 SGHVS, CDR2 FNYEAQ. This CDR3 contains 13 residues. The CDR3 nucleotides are TGTGCCATACAGACAGGGAAGGACACTGAAGCTTTCTTT. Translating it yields CAIQTGKDTEAFF.

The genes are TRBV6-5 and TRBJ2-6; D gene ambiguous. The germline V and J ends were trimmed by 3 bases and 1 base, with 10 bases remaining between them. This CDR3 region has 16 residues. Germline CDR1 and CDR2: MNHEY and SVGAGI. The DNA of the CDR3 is TGTGCCAGCAGTTATCGTACGGGTTCTGGGGCCAACGTCCTGACTTTC. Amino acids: CASSYRTGSGANVLTF.

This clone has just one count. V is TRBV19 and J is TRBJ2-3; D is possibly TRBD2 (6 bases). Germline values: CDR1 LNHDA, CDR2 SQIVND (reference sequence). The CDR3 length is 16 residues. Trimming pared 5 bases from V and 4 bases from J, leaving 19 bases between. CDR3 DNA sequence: TGTGCCAGTAGTCTAAGGGGCGGGGTAAGGGCAGATACGCAGTATTTT. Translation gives CASSLRGGVRADTQYF. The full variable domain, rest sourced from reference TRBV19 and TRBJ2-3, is DGGITQSPKYLFRKEGQNVTLSCEQNLNHDAMYWYRQDPGQGLRLIYYSQIVNDFQKGDIAEGYSVSREKKESFPLTVTSAQKNPTAFYLCASSLRGGVRADTQYFGPGTRLTVL.

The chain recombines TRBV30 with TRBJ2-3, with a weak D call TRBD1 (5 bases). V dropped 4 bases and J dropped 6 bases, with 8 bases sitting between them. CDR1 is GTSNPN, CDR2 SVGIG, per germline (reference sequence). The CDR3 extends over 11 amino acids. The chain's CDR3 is CAWTGLDTQYF. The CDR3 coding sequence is TGTGCCTGGACAGGGCTCGATACGCAGTATTTT.

CDR3 DNA sequence: TGCGCCAGCAGCGTTACGGCCGCAGGGACTGGGGCCAACGTCCTGACTTTC. This encodes CASSVTAAGTGANVLTF. V gene TRBV5-1 combines with J gene TRBJ2-6; weak D call: TRBD1 (5 bases). Germline loops: CDR1 SGHRS, CDR2 YFSETQ. The CDR3 covers 17 residues. Trimming pared 4 bases from V and 2 bases from J, leaving 16 bases between.

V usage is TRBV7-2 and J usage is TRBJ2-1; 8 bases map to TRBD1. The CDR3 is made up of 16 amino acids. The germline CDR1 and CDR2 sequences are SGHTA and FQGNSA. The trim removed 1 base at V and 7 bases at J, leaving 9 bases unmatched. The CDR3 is CASSLGSPHRGNEQFF. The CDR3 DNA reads TGTGCCAGCAGCTTAGGTTCTCCCCACAGGGGGAATGAGCAGTTCTTC.

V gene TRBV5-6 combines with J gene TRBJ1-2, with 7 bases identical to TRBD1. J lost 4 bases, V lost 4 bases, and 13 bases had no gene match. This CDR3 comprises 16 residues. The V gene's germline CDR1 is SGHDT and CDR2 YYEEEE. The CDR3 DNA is TGTGCCAGCAGCGGTTCCCGGGACAGACAGATCTATGGCTACACCTTC. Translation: CASSGSRDRQIYGYTF.

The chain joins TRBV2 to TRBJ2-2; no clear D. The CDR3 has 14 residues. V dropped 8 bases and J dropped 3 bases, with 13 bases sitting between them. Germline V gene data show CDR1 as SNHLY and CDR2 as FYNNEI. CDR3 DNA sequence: TGTGCCAGCGTGCAGCAGGTGTACACCGGGGAGCTGTTTTTT. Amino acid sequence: CASVQQVYTGELFF.

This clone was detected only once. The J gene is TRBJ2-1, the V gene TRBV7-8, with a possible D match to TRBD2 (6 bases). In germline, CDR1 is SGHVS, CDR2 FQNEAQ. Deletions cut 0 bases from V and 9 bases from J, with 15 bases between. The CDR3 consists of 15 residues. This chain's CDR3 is CASSLASEGAGEQFF. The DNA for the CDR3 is TGTGCCAGCAGCTTAGCTTCCGAGGGAGCGGGTGAGCAGTTCTTC. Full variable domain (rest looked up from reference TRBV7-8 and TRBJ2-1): GAGVSQSPRYKVAKRGQDVALRCDPISGHVSLFWYQQALGQGPEFLTYFQNEAQLDKSGLPSDRFFAERPEGSVSTLKIQRTQQEDSAVYLCASSLASEGAGEQFFGPGTRLTVL.

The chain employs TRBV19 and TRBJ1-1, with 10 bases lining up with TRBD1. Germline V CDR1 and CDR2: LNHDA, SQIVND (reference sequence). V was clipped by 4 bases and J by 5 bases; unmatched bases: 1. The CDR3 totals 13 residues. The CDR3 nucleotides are TGTGCCAGTAGTAGGACAGGGGGAACTGAAGCTTTCTTT. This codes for CASSRTGGTEAFF.

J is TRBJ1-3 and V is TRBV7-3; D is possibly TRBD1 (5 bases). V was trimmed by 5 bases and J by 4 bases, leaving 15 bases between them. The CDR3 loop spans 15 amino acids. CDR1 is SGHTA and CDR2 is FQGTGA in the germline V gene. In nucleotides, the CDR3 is TGTGCCAGCAGCCCGGGGAGGGGCAAGGGAAACACCATATATTTT. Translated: CASSPGRGKGNTIYF.

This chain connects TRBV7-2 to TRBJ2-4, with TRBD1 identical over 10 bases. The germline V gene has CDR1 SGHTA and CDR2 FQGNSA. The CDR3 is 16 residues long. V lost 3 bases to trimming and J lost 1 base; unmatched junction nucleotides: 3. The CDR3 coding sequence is TGTGCCAGCAGCTTCCCGGGACAGGGGGCCAAAAACATTCAGTACTTC. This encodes CASSFPGQGAKNIQYF.

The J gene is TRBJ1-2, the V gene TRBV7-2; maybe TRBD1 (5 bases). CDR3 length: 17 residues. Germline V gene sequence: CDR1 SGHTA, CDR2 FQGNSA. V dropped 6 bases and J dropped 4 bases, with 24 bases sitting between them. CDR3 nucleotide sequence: TGTGCCAGCAGGTTTGTCTGGGGGGAGACAGCTTTCTATGGCTACACCTTC. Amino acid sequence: CASRFVWGETAFYGYTF.

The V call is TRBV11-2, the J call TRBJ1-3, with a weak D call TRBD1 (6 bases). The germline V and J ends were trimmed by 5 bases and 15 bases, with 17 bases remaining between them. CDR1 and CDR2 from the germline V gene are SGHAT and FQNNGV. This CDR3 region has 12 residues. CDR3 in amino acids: CASSTLRDMAYF. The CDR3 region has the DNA TGTGCCAGCAGCACTTTACGGGACATGGCATATTTT.

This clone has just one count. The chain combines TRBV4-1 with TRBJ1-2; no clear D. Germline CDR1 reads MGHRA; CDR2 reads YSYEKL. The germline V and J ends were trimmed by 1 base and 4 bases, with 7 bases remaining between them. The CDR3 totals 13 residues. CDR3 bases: TGCGCCAGCAGCCAAGGTGATAGCTATGGCTACACCTTC. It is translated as CASSQGDSYGYTF.

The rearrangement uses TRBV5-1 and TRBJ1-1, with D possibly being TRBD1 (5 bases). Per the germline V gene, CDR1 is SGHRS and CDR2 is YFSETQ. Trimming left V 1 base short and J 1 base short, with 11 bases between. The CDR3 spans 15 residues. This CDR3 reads CASSLFTGQNTEAFF. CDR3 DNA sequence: TGCGCCAGCAGCTTGTTTACAGGCCAGAACACTGAAGCTTTCTTT.

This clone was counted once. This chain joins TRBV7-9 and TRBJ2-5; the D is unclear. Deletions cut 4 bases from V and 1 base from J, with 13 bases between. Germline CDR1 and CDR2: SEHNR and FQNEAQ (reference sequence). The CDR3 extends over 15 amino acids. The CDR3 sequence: CASSSIIRGQETQYF. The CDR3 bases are TGTGCCAGCAGCTCTATCATACGCGGCCAAGAGACCCAGTACTTC.

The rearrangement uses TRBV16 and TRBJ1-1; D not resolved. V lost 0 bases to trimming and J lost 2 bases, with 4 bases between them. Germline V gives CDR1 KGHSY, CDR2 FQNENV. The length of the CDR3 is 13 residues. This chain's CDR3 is CASSQSANTEAFF. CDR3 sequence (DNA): TGTGCCAGCAGCCAATCAGCAAACACTGAAGCTTTCTTT.

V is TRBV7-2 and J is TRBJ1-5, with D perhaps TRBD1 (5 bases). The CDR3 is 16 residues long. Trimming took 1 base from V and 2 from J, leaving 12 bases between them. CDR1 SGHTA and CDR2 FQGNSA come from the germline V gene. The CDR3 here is CASSLGGRGGNQPQHF. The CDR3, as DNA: TGTGCCAGCAGCTTAGGAGGGCGGGGGGGCAATCAGCCCCAGCATTTT.

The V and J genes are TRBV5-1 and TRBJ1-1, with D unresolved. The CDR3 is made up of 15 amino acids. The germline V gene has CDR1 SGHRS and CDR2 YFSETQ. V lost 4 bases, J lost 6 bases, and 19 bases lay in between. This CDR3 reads CASSPYTTVGAEAFF. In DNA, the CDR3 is TGCGCCAGCAGCCCCTACACAACAGTCGGCGCTGAAGCTTTCTTT.

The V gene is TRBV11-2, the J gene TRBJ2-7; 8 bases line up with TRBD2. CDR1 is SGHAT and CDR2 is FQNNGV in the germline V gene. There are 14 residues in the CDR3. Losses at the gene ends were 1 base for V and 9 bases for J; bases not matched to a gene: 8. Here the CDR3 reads CASSLVGGGIVQYF. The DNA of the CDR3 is TGTGCCAGCAGCTTAGTAGGCGGGGGGATTGTGCAGTACTTC. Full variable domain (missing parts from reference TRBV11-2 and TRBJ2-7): EAGVAQSPRYKIIEKRQSVAFWCNPISGHATLYWYQQILGQGPKLLIQFQNNGVVDDSQLPKDRFSAERLKGVDSTLKIQPAKLEDSAVYLCASSLVGGGIVQYFGPGTRLTVT.

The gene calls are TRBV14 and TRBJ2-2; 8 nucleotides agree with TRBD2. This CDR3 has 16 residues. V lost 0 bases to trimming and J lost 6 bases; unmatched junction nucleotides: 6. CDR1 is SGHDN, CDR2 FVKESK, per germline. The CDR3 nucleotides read TGTGCCAGCAGCCAAGAGTTCGGGAGGGACCCCGGGGAGCTGTTTTTT. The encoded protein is CASSQEFGRDPGELFF.

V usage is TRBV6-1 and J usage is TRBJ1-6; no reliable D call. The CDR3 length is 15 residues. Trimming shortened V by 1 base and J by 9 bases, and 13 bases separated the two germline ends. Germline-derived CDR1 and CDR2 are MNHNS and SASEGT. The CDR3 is CASSEVLGRSSPLHF. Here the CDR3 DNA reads TGTGCCAGCAGTGAAGTGCTGGGTAGGAGTTCACCCCTCCACTTT.

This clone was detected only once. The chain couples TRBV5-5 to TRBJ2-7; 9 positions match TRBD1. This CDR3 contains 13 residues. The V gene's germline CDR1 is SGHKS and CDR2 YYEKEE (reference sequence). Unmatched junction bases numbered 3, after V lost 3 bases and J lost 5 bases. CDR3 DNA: TGTGCCAGCAGCTGGACAGGGGAAGACGAGCAGTACTTC. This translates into CASSWTGEDEQYF. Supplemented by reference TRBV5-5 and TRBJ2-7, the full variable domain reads DAGVTQSPTHLIKTRGQQVTLRCSPISGHKSVSWYQQVLGQGPQFIFQYYEKEERGRGNFPDRFSARQFPNYSSELNVNALLLGDSALYLCASSWTGEDEQYFGPGTRLTVT.

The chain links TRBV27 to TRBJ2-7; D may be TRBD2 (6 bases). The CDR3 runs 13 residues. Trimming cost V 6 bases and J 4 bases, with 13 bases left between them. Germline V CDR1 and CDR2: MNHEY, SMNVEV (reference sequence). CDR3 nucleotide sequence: TGTGCCAGCAGCGCCGGGGACTCATACGAGCAGTACTTC. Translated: CASSAGDSYEQYF.

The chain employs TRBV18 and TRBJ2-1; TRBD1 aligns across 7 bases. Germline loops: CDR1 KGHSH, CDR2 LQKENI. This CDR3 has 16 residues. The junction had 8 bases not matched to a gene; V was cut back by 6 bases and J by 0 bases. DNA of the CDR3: TGTGCCAGCTCGCCGGGACAGCTCATCTCCTACAATGAGCAGTTCTTC. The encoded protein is CASSPGQLISYNEQFF.

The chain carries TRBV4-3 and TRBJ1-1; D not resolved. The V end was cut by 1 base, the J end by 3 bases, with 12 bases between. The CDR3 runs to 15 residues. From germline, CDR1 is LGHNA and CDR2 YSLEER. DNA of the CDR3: TGCGCCAGCAGCCAAGTGGCGGGTGATTACACTGAAGCTTTCTTT. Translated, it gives CASSQVAGDYTEAFF.